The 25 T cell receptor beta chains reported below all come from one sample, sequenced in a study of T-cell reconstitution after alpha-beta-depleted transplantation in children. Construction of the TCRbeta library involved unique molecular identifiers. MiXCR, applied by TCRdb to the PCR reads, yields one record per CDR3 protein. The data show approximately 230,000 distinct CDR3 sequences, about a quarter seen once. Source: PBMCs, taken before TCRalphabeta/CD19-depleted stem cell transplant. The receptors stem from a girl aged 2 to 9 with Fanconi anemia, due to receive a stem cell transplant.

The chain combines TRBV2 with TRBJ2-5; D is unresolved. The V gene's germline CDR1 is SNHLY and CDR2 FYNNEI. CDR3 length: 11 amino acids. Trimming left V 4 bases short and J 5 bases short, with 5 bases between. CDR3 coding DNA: TGTGCCAGCAGTGTTTCGGAGACCCAGTACTTC. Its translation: CASSVSETQYF.

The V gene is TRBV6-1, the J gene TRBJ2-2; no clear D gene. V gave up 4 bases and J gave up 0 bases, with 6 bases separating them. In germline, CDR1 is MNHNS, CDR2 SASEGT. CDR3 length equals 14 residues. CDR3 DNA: TGTGCCAGCAGTGTTCACTCGAACACCGGGGAGCTGTTTTTT. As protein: CASSVHSNTGELFF.

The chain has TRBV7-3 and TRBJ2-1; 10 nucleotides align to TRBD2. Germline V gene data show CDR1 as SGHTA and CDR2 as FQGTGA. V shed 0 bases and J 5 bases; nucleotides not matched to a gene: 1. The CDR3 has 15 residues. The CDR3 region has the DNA TGTGCCAGCAGCTTAACGGGACTAGCGAACAATGAGCAGTTCTTC. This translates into CASSLTGLANNEQFF.

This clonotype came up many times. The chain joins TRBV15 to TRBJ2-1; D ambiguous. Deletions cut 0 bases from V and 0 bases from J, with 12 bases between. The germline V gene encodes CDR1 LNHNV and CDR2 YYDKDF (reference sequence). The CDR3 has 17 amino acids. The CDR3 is CATSREIQLSSYNEQFF. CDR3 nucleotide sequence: TGTGCCACCAGCAGAGAAATCCAGCTAAGCTCCTACAATGAGCAGTTCTTC.

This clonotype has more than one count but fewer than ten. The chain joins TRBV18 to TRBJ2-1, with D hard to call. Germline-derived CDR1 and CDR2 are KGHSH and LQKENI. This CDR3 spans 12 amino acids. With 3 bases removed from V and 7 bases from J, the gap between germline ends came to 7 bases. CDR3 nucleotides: TGTGCCAGCTCACCTTGGAAGAATGAGCAGTTCTTC. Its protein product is CASSPWKNEQFF.

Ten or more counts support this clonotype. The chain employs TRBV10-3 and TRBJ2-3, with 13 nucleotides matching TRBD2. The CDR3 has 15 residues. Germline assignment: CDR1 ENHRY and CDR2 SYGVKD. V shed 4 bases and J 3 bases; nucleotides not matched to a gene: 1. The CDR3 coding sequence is TGTGCCATCAGTGGACTAGCGGGGGGTACAGATACGCAGTATTTT. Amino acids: CAISGLAGGTDTQYF.

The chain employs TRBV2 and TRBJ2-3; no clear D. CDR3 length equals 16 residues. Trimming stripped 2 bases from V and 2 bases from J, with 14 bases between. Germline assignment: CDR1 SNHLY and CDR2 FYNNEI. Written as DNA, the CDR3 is TGTGCCAGCAGTGAACGACTGTCCCCACTCACAGATACGCAGTATTTT. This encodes CASSERLSPLTDTQYF.

The CDR3 here is CAVGFDSGNTIYF. The CDR3 nucleotides read TGTGCCGTAGGTTTCGACTCTGGAAACACCATATATTTT. The genes are TRBV12-3 or TRBV12-4 and TRBJ1-3; D remains unclear. V was shortened by 11 bases and J by 0 bases, with 11 bases between the two germline ends. The CDR3 contains 13 residues.

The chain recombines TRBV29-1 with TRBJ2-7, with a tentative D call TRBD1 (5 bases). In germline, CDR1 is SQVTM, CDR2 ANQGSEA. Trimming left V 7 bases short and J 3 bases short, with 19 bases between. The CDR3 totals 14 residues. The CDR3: CSAVTSREYYEQYF. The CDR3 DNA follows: TGCAGCGCCGTAACCAGCAGGGAATACTACGAGCAGTACTTC.

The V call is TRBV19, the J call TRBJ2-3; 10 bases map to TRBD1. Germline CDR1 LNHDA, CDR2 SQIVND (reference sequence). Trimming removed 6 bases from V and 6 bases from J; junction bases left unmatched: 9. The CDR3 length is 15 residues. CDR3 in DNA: TGTGCCAGTAGGCCTGACAGGGGGCGTTTGGATACGCAGTATTTT. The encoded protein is CASRPDRGRLDTQYF.

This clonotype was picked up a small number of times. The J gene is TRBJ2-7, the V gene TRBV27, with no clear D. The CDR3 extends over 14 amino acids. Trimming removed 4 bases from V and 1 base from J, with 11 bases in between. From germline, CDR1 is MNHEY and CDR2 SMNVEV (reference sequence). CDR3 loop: CASSSPGRSYEQYF. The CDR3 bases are TGTGCCAGCAGTTCCCCCGGAAGGTCCTACGAGCAGTACTTC.

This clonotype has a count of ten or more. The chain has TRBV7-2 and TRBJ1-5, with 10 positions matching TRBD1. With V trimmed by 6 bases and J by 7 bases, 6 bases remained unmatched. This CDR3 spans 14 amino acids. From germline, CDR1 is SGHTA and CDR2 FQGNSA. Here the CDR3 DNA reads TGTGCCAGCAGTCCCGGGACAGGGGTACAGCCCCAGCATTTT. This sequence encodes CASSPGTGVQPQHF.

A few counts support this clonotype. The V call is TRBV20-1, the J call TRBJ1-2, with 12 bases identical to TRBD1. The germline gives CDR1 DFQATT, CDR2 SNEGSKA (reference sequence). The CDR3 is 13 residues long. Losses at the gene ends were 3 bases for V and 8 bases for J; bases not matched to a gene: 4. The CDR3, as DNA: TGCAGTGCTAGCCGGGACAGGGGGCTGGGCTACACCTTC. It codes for CSASRDRGLGYTF.

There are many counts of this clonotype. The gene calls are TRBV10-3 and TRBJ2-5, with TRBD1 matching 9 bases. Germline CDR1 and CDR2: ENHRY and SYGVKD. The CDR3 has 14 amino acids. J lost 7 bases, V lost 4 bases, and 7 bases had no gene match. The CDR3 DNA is TGTGCCATCAGTGGACAGGGGGGCCCTGGGACCCAGTACTTC. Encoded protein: CAISGQGGPGTQYF.

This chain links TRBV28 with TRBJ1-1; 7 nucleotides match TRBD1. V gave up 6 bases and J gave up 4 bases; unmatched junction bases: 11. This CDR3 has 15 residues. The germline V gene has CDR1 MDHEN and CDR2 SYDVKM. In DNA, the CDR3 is TGTGCCAGCAGGGCTGAGACAGGGTATGGCACTGAAGCTTTCTTT. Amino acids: CASRAETGYGTEAFF.

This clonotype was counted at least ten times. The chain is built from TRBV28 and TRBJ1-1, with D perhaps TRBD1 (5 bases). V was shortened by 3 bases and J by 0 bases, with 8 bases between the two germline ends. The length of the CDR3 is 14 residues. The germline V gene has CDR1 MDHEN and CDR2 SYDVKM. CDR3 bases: TGTGCCAGCAGTTTCAGGGTCCTGAACACTGAAGCTTTCTTT. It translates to CASSFRVLNTEAFF.

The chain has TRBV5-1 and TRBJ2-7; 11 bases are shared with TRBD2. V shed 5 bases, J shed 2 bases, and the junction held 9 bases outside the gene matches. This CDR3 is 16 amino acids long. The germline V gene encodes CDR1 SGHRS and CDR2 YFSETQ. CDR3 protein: CASRFSPSGRPYEQYF. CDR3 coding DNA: TGCGCCAGCAGGTTCAGTCCTAGCGGGAGGCCCTACGAGCAGTACTTC.

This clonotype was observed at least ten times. CDR3 amino acids: CASSLSGRAGYTQYF. In DNA, the CDR3 is TGTGCCAGCAGCCTAAGCGGGAGGGCCGGGTATACGCAGTATTTT. The genes are TRBV7-2 and TRBJ2-3, with 10 bases matching TRBD2. V was pared by 5 bases and J by 7 bases, with 9 bases of the junction left unmatched. The germline V gene encodes CDR1 SGHTA and CDR2 FQGNSA. The CDR3 runs 15 residues.

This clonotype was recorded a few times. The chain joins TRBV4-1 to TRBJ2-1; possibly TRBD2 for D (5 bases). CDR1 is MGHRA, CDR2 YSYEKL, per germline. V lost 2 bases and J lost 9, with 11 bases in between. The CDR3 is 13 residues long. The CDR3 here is CASSQPERSEQFF. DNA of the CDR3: TGCGCCAGCAGCCAACCCGAGCGGAGTGAGCAGTTCTTC.

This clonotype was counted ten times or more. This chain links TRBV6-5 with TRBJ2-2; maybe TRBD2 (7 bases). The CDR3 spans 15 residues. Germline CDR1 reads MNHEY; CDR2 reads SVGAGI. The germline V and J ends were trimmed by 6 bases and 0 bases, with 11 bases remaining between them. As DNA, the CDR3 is TGTGCCAGCAGCGGGGGGCGACCGAACACCGGGGAGCTGTTTTTT. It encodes CASSGGRPNTGELFF.

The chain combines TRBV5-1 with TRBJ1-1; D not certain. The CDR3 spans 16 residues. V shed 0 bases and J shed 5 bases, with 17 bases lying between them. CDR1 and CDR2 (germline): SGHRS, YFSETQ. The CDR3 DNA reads TGCGCCAGCAGCTTGGGGGAAAGGGTGCGGAGTACTGAAGCTTTCTTT. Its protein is CASSLGERVRSTEAFF.

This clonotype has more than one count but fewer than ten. Here the CDR3 reads CASSLVALVTGELFF. For the CDR3, the DNA is TGTGCCAGCAGCTTAGTTGCTTTGGTTACCGGGGAGCTGTTTTTT. This chain joins TRBV7-2 and TRBJ2-2; D remains ambiguous. CDR3 length: 15 residues. V was cut by 1 base and J by 5 bases, with 11 bases left in between. Germline V gives CDR1 SGHTA, CDR2 FQGNSA.

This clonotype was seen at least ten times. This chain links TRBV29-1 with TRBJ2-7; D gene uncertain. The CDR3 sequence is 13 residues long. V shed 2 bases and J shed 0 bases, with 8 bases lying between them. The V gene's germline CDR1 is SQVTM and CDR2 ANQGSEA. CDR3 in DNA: TGCAGCGTTGAAAATAGGAGCTCCTACGAGCAGTACTTC. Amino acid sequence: CSVENRSSYEQYF.

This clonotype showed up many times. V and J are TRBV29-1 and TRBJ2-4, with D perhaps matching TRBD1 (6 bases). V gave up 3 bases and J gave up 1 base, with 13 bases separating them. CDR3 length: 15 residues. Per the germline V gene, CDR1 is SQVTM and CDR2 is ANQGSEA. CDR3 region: CSVEWGRSAKNIQYF. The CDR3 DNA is TGCAGCGTTGAGTGGGGGCGGTCGGCCAAAAACATTCAGTACTTC.

Here the CDR3 DNA reads TGCAGTGCTCCAACGGACTACACAGATACGCAGTATTTT. Translating gives CSAPTDYTDTQYF. The chain employs TRBV20-1 and TRBJ2-3; D possibly corresponds to TRBD2 (6 bases). Trimming took off 5 bases at V and 2 bases at J, with 11 bases between the two ends. The germline V gene encodes CDR1 DFQATT and CDR2 SNEGSKA (reference sequence). The CDR3 runs 13 residues.